The clone carrying this T cell receptor (beta chain) was detected ten times or more. Its target is not known. This record comes from a study of neurological immune-mediated disorders. General study findings and limits: Clinical and MRI features did not associate with the cluster found in multiple sclerosis patients. Phylogenetic grouping assigned the repertoires of 18 of 34 multiple sclerosis patients to a single related-CDR3 cluster, which may represent a signature. HTLV-1-associated myelopathy displayed the greatest TCR clonal expansion, and multiple sclerosis exhibited the smallest, lower than that of healthy controls.

J lost 6 bases, V lost 5 bases, and 11 bases had no gene match. CDR3 length equals 15 residues. TCRdb re-called the 5' RACE reads through MiXCR, storing one row per CDR3 protein. The table has about 74,000 distinct CDR3 sequences, roughly 5% seen once; the top ten hold less than 7.5%. V is TRBV12-3 or TRBV12-4 and J is TRBJ1-1, with 8 nucleotides matching TRBD1. The source of this sequence is a young man with multiple sclerosis. Sequencing used PBMCs. The CDR3 nucleotides read TGTGCCAGCAGTCGAACCGACAGGGGCTTCCCTGAAGCTTTCTTT. This codes for CASSRTDRGFPEAFF.